This T cell receptor (beta chain) was observed in a study of shared clonotypes between healthy human individuals. This clone was seen once. V was shortened by 6 bases and J by 2 bases, with 14 bases between the two germline ends. CDR1 MDHEN and CDR2 SYDVKM come from the germline V gene. The CDR3 totals 16 residues. Assay used: immunoSEQ multiplex PCR; TCRdb lists only in-frame clones, some missing. Of about 710,000 clones in the sample, 55% to 75% were seen once. This clonotype originated in a woman in her 30s in good health. V usage is TRBV28 and J usage is TRBJ2-6; D may be TRBD1 (5 bases). Sequencing was performed on memory CD4+ T cells sorted from blood. Subset defined: CD45RA-negative fraction. CDR3 DNA sequence: TGTGCCAGCAGCCCAGGGTCGGCGGCTGGGGCCAACGTCCTGACTTTC. Amino acid sequence: CASSPGSAAGANVLTF.